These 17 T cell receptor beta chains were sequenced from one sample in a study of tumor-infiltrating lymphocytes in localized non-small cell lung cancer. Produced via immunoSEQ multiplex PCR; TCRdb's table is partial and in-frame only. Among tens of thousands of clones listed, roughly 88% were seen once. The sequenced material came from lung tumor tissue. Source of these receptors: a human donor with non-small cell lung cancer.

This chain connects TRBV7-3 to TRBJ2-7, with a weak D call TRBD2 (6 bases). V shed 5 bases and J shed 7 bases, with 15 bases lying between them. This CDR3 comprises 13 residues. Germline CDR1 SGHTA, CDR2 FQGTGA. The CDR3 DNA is TGTGCCAGCAGCCCCACCGGGAGAGAAGAGCAGTACTTC. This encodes CASSPTGREEQYF.

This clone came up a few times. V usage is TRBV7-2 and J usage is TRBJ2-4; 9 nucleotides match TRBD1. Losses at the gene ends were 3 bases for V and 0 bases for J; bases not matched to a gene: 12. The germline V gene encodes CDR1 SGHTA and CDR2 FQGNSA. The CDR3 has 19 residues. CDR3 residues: CASSLSGTGTLVAKNIQYF. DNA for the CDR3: TGTGCCAGCAGCTTGTCCGGGACAGGGACTTTAGTAGCCAAAAACATTCAGTACTTC.

CDR3 in amino acids: CASSGGLAGAYEQYF. CDR3 DNA sequence: TGTGCCAGCAGCGGCGGACTAGCGGGGGCCTACGAGCAGTACTTC. This chain joins TRBV6-1 and TRBJ2-7; 13 positions agree with TRBD2. The germline V gene encodes CDR1 MNHNS and CDR2 SASEGT. Losses at the gene ends were 6 bases for V and 2 bases for J; bases not matched to a gene: 4. The CDR3 loop spans 15 amino acids.

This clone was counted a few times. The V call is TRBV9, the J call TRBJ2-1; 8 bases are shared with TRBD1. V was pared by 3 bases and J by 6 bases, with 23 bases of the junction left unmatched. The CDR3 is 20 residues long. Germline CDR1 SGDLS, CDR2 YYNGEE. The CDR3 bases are TGTGCCAGCAGCGCCAATAGTCGTCGAGCTGACAGGGGCGGGATCAATGAGCAGTTCTTC. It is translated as CASSANSRRADRGGINEQFF.

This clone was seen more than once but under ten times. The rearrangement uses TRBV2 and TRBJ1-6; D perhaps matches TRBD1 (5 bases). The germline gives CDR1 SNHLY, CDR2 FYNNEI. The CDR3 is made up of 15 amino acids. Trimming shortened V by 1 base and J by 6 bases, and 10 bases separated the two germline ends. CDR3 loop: CASSEGDLSNSPLHF. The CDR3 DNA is TGTGCCAGCAGTGAAGGGGACTTAAGTAATTCACCCCTCCACTTT.

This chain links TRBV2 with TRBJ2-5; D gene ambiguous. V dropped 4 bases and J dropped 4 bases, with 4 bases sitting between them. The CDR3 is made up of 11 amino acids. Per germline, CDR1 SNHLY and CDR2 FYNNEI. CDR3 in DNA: TGTGCCAGCAGTGGGGGAGAGACCCAGTACTTC. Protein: CASSGGETQYF.

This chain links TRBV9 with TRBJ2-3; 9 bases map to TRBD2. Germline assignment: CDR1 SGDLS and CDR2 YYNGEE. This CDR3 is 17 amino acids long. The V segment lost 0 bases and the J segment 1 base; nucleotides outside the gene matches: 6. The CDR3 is CASSVGLAGNRTDTQYF. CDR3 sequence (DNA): TGTGCCAGCAGCGTAGGGCTAGCGGGGAACCGCACAGATACGCAGTATTTT.

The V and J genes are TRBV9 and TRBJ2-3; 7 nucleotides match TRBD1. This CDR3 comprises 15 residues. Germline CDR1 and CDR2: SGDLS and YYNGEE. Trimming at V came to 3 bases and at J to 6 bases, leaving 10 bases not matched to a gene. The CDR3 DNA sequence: TGTGCCAGCAGCGCCCGGACAGGATCCGCGGATACGCAGTATTTT. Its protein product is CASSARTGSADTQYF.

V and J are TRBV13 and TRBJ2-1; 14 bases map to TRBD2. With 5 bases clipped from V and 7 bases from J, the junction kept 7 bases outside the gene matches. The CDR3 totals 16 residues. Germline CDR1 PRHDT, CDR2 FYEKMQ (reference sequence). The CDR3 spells CASSQRLAGGFNEQFF. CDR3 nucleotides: TGTGCCAGCAGCCAACGACTAGCGGGGGGGTTTAATGAGCAGTTCTTC.

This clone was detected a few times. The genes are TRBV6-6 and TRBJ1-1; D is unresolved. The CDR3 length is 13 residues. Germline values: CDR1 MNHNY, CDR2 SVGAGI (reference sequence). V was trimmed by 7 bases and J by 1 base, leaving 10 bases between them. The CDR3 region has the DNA TGTGCCAGCATTATGGGTGGGAACACTGAAGCTTTCTTT. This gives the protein CASIMGGNTEAFF.

The chain's CDR3 is CASSPRGQGVTGELFF. For the CDR3, the DNA is TGTGCCAGCAGCCCGAGGGGACAGGGGGTCACCGGGGAGCTGTTTTTT. V gene TRBV7-8 combines with J gene TRBJ2-2; 11 nucleotides agree with TRBD1. Per germline, CDR1 SGHVS and CDR2 FQNEAQ. The CDR3 covers 16 residues. J gave up 4 bases and V 5 bases, and 6 bases lay outside the gene matches.

CDR3 DNA sequence: TGTGCCAGCAGCTCGAACAGGGGTGCCAAAAACATTCAGTACTTC. Translation: CASSSNRGAKNIQYF. The J gene is TRBJ2-4, the V gene TRBV7-9; 7 nucleotides line up with TRBD1. The CDR3 has 15 amino acids. CDR1 is SEHNR, CDR2 FQNEAQ, per germline (reference sequence). With V trimmed by 4 bases and J by 1 base, 4 bases remained unmatched.

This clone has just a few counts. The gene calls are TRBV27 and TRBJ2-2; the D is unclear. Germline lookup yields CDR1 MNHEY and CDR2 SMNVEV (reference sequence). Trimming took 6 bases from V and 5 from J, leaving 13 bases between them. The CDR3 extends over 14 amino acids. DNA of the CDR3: TGTGCCAGCAGCACCTACGGCAGTACCGGGGAGCTGTTTTTT. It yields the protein CASSTYGSTGELFF.

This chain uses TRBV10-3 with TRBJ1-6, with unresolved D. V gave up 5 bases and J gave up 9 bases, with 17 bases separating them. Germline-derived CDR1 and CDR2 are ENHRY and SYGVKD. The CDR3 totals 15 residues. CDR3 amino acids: CAISRNPADSSPLHF. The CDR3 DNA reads TGTGCCATCAGTAGGAACCCGGCGGACTCTTCACCCCTCCACTTT.

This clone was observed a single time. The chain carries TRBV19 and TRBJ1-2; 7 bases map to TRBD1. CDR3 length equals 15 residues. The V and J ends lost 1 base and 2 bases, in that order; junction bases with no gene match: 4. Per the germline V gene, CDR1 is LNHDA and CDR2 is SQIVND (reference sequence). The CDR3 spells CASSIGAGGNYGYTF. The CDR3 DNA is TGTGCCAGTAGTATAGGGGCAGGGGGGAACTATGGCTACACCTTC.

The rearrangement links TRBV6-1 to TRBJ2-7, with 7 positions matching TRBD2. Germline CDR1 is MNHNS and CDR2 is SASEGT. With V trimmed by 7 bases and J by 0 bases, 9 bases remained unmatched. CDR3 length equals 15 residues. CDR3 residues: CASIYSLADSYEQYF. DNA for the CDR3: TGTGCCAGCATCTACTCTCTAGCGGACTCCTACGAGCAGTACTTC.

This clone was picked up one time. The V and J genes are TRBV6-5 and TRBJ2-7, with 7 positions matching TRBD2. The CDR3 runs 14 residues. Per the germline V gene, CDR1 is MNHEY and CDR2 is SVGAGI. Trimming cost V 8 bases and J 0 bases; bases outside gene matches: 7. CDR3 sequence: CASRRSGGSYEQYF. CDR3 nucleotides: TGTGCCAGCCGCCGCTCGGGGGGCTCCTACGAGCAGTACTTC.